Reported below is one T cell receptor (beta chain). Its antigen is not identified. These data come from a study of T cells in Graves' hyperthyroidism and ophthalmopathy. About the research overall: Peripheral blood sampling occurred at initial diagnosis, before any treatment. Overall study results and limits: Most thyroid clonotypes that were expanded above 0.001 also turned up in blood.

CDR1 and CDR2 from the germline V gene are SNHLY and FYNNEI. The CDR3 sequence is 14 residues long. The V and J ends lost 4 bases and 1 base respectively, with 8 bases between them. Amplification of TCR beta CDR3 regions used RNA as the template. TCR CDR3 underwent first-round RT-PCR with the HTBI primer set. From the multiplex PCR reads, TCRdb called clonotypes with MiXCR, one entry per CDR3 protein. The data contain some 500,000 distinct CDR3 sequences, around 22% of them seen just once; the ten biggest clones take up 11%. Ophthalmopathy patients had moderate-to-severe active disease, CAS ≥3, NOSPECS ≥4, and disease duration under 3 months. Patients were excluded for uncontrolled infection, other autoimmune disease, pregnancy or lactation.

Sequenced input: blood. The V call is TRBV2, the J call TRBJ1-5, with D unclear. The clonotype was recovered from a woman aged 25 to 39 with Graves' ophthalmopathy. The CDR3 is CASSGAGSNQPQHF. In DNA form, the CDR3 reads TGTGCCAGCAGTGGGGCCGGGAGCAATCAGCCCCAGCATTTT. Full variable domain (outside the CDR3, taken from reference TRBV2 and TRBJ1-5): EPEVTQTPSHQVTQMGQEVILRCVPISNHLYFYWYRQILGQKVEFLVSFYNNEISEKSEIFDDQFSVERPDGSNFTLKIRSTKLEDSAMYFCASSGAGSNQPQHFGDGTRLSIL.